The clone carrying this T cell receptor (beta chain) was picked up a small number of times. The data were obtained in a study of blood T cells in healthy people across ages. CDR1 and CDR2 from the germline V gene are MNHEY and SVGAGI. Between the trimmed V and J ends, which lost 9 bases and 5 bases, there was a span of 19 bases. The CDR3 is 15 residues long. Primed by a sample-barcoded 5' primer and a J-beta primer mix, a second PCR proceeded for about 7 to 11 cycles. TCRdb recomputed calls from the 5' RACE reads with MiXCR, one row per CDR3 protein. The data show fewer than 800,000 distinct CDR3 sequences, with 25% seen just once and 9.4% held by the top ten. The sample was also reused in another study, on T cells of mothers and their children.

The sequence derives from a boy younger than 18 in good health. The chain employs TRBV6-5 and TRBJ2-2; D is possibly TRBD1 (5 bases). The sequencing input was blood. CDR3 sequence reads: CASRPQGLGTGELFF. CDR3 bases: TGTGCCAGTAGACCGCAGGGTTTAGGTACCGGGGAGCTGTTTTTT.